Sequencing of this T cell receptor (beta chain) was carried out in a study of shared clonotypes between healthy human individuals. About the study: Plates per donor: three CD4 naive, three CD4 memory, two CD8 naive, one CD8 memory.

V shed 2 bases and J 4 bases; nucleotides not matched to a gene: 6. The germline V gene encodes CDR1 MGHRA and CDR2 YSYEKL. This CDR3 has 15 amino acids. Study results and limitations: Only blood samples were collected, and tissue repertoires likely differ.

The method was immunoSEQ multiplex PCR; TCRdb's version includes in-frame clones alone and lacks a portion of them. The sample holds 2.3 million or so clones, just over 90% seen once. Splitting of CD4+ cells produced CD45RA+ naive and CD45RA-negative memory subsets. Points on this clone: Antigen: not known.

Sequencing was carried out using naive CD4+ T cells from PBMCs. Described subset: CD45RA+ positively selected. The chain uses TRBV4-1 and TRBJ2-7; 9 bases are shared with TRBD1. This receptor was identified in a young man in good health. Some clones in this sample may be carry-over from other donors' samples. The CDR3 sequence is CASSQTDRGYYEQYF. The CDR3, as DNA: TGCGCCAGCAGCCAAACGGACAGGGGATATTACGAGCAGTACTTC.